Below are 18 T cell receptor beta chains sequenced from a single sample in a study of blood T cell repertoires in COVID-19. TCRdb's table, derived via immunoSEQ multiplex PCR, lists solely in-frame clones and lacks some. The sample shows roughly 230,000 clones, approximately 85% of them seen only once. The sequencing sample was made of peripheral blood. The receptor set was obtained from a middle-aged man with COVID-19, enrolled during active disease.

The gene calls are TRBV6-1 and TRBJ2-2, with 14 bases that match TRBD2. The germline V gene encodes CDR1 MNHNS and CDR2 SASEGT. V lost 4 bases and J lost 6; bases outside the gene matches: 13. The CDR3 spans 19 residues. This chain's CDR3 is CASSVEGLAGALSSGELFF. In DNA, the CDR3 is TGTGCCAGCAGTGTAGAGGGACTAGCGGGGGCCCTCAGCTCCGGGGAGCTGTTTTTT.

This chain uses TRBV6-5 with TRBJ2-7; 8 bases match TRBD1. Trimming took 6 bases from V and 4 from J; bases not matched to a gene: 8. This CDR3 contains 14 residues. The germline V gene has CDR1 MNHEY and CDR2 SVGAGI. The chain's CDR3 is CASSRQGLSYEQYF. The CDR3 bases are TGTGCCAGCAGCCGACAGGGGCTCTCGTACGAGCAGTACTTC.

The chain employs TRBV5-1 and TRBJ2-7; possible D gene TRBD1, 6 bases. This CDR3 is built from 12 residues. With 4 bases removed from V and 3 bases from J, the gap between germline ends came to 8 bases. The germline gives CDR1 SGHRS, CDR2 YFSETQ. CDR3 protein: CASSRTVYEQYF. The CDR3 DNA reads as TGCGCCAGCAGCCGGACAGTCTACGAGCAGTACTTC.

This sequence joins TRBV7-9 and TRBJ2-7; D unresolved. Between the trimmed V and J ends, which lost 5 bases and 2 bases, there was a span of 10 bases. CDR1 SEHNR and CDR2 FQNEAQ come from the germline V gene (reference sequence). CDR3 length equals 13 residues. The CDR3, as DNA: TGTGCCAGCAGCCCCGCAGGAACCTACGAGCAGTACTTC. Its protein product is CASSPAGTYEQYF.

This clone has a handful of counts. V is TRBV7-2 and J is TRBJ2-3; the match to TRBD2 covers 7 bases. Germline assignment: CDR1 SGHTA and CDR2 FQGNSA. The CDR3 has 19 amino acids. The V and J ends lost 1 base and 0 bases, in that order; junction bases with no gene match: 13. This CDR3 is CASSLDTGLGYLSTDTQYF. CDR3 DNA sequence: TGTGCCAGCAGCTTAGATACCGGACTAGGGTACTTGAGCACAGATACGCAGTATTTT.

V gene TRBV7-3 combines with J gene TRBJ2-7, with D tentatively TRBD1 (5 bases). V lost 1 base and J lost 6, with 16 bases in between. The germline V gene has CDR1 SGHTA and CDR2 FQGTGA. The CDR3 contains 15 residues. CDR3 sequence (DNA): TGTGCCAGCAGCTTAATGGGTCAGGGAATATCCGAGCAGTACTTC. This codes for CASSLMGQGISEQYF.

The rearrangement links TRBV6-1 to TRBJ2-2; tentative D call: TRBD1 (5 bases). There are 15 residues in the CDR3. Trimming left V 2 bases short and J 0 bases short, with 7 bases between. Germline CDR1 reads MNHNS; CDR2 reads SASEGT. For the CDR3, the DNA is TGTGCCAGCAGTGAAATGACAGCGAACACCGGGGAGCTGTTTTTT. Protein product: CASSEMTANTGELFF.

This sequence joins TRBV3-1 (or the pseudogene TRBV3-2) and TRBJ2-5; TRBD2 agrees at 7 bases. Germline lookup yields CDR1 LGHDT and CDR2 YNNKEL (reference sequence). The CDR3 consists of 15 residues. With V trimmed by 1 base and J by 6 bases, 8 bases remained unmatched. CDR3 DNA sequence: TGTGCCAGCAGCCAAGGACTAAGCGGGGCGAAGACCCAGTACTTC. It is translated as CASSQGLSGAKTQYF.

The chain is built from TRBV7-9 and TRBJ2-7; 7 bases are a match to TRBD1. In germline, CDR1 is SEHNR, CDR2 FQNEAQ (reference sequence). CDR3 length: 14 amino acids. V was clipped by 5 bases and J by 4 bases; unmatched bases: 8. The CDR3 protein is CASSDRKQGYEQYF. The CDR3 DNA reads TGTGCCAGCAGCGATCGTAAACAGGGGTACGAGCAGTACTTC. The whole variable domain, filled in from reference TRBV7-9 and TRBJ2-7, reads DTGVSQNPRHKITKRGQNVTFRCDPISEHNRLYWYRQTLGQGPEFLTYFQNEAQLEKSRLLSDRFSAERPKGSFSTLEIQRTEQGDSAMYLCASSDRKQGYEQYFGPGTRLTVT.

This clone was seen once. The chain has TRBV4-3 and TRBJ2-1, with TRBD2 identical over 10 bases. Germline CDR1 and CDR2: LGHNA and YSLEER. With V trimmed by 4 bases and J by 6 bases, 3 bases remained unmatched. CDR3 size: 14 residues. The CDR3 spells CASSRTSGINEQFF. CDR3 in DNA: TGCGCCAGCAGCCGGACTAGCGGTATCAATGAGCAGTTCTTC.

V and J are TRBV11-3 and TRBJ2-6; 7 nucleotides align to TRBD1. V shed 5 bases and J 2 bases; nucleotides not matched to a gene: 3. Germline V lookup: CDR1 SGHNT, CDR2 YENEEA. CDR3 size: 15 residues. The CDR3 loop reads CASSQGQAGANVLTF. The CDR3 DNA sequence: TGTGCCAGCAGCCAAGGACAGGCTGGGGCCAACGTCCTGACTTTC.

The CDR3 reads CASSARGGGGTSGWTDTQYF. The CDR3 DNA is TGTGCCAGCAGCGCCCGAGGAGGGGGGGGGACTAGCGGGTGGACAGATACGCAGTATTTT. The chain combines TRBV9 with TRBJ2-3; 12 nucleotides line up with TRBD2. There are 20 residues in the CDR3. With 3 bases clipped from V and 3 bases from J, the junction kept 17 bases outside the gene matches. Germline V gene data show CDR1 as SGDLS and CDR2 as YYNGEE.

V and J are TRBV20-1 and TRBJ2-5; TRBD2 matches 8 bases. Losses at the gene ends were 3 bases for V and 2 bases for J; bases not matched to a gene: 11. Germline CDR1 reads DFQATT; CDR2 reads SNEGSKA (reference sequence). The CDR3 extends over 16 amino acids. Here the CDR3 reads CSASPLGSGGQETQYF. CDR3 DNA: TGCAGTGCTAGTCCTCTAGGGAGCGGGGGACAAGAGACCCAGTACTTC.

This chain joins TRBV6-4 and TRBJ2-4; 9 bases fit TRBD2. The V segment lost 8 bases and the J segment 4 bases; nucleotides outside the gene matches: 3. In germline, CDR1 is MRHNA, CDR2 SNTAGT. The CDR3 totals 13 residues. CDR3 nucleotide sequence: TGTGCCAGCGCGGGGGGGAAAAAAAACATTCAGTACTTC. Amino acid sequence: CASAGGKKNIQYF.

The genes are TRBV19 and TRBJ1-5, with 7 bases aligning to TRBD1. Germline V gene lookup returns CDR1 LNHDA and CDR2 SQIVND (reference sequence). This CDR3 is 11 amino acids long. The CDR3 coding sequence is TGTGCAGTAGGGGGCAGGCAGCCCCAGCATTTT. Translation gives CAVGGRQPQHF. The whole variable domain, remainder taken from reference TRBV19 and TRBJ1-5, is DGGITQSPKYLFRKEGQNVTLSCEQNLNHDAMYWYRQDPGQGLRLIYYSQIVNDFQKGDIAEGYSVSREKKESFPLTVTSAQKNPTAFYLCAVGGRQPQHFGDGTRLSIL.

The V call is TRBV19, the J call TRBJ2-1; D is unclear. The CDR3 covers 13 residues. The germline V gene has CDR1 LNHDA and CDR2 SQIVND (reference sequence). V was trimmed by 5 bases and J by 8 bases, leaving 13 bases between them. The CDR3, as DNA: TGTGCCAGTAGTCCGCGTTTATCCGATGAGCAGTTCTTC. Translated: CASSPRLSDEQFF.

The chain carries TRBV5-6 and TRBJ1-2; 8 bases are a match to TRBD1. Germline V CDR1 and CDR2: SGHDT, YYEEEE. Trimming cost V 4 bases and J 13 bases; bases outside gene matches: 12. The CDR3 sequence is 13 residues long. The DNA for the CDR3 is TGTGCCAGCAGCCCGGACAGGGTTCGATCTTTCACCTTC. It is translated as CASSPDRVRSFTF.

This chain uses TRBV30 with TRBJ2-3, with 13 bases aligning to TRBD2. Looked up from germline, CDR1 is GTSNPN and CDR2 is SVGIG (reference sequence). This CDR3 has 15 residues. V shed 1 base and J 11 bases; nucleotides not matched to a gene: 9. CDR3 residues: CAWSGLAGGRGGQYF. The CDR3 coding sequence is TGTGCCTGGAGTGGACTAGCGGGGGGACGCGGGGGGCAGTATTTT.